The rows below give T cell receptor beta chains drawn from one sample of a study of control samples from healthy donors and cancer patients. The repertoire was sequenced with immunoSEQ multiplex PCR; TCRdb's copy has only in-frame clones and lacks some. The sample consists of approximately 100,000 clones, around nine tenths of them appearing once. Source material: blood. Every receptor here comes from a young man in good health. CDR3s include the opening cysteine and the closing phenylalanine or tryptophan. A D gene is named only where the DNA matches it firmly. For some rows the clone size is stated as once, few or many, or as a class when expanded; others skip it.

D gene,V gene,clone size,J gene,CDR3 protein,CDR3 DNA
TRBD2,TRBV6-5,-,TRBJ2-1,CASSYGRGGYNEQFF,TGTGCCAGCAGTTACGGGCGGGGGGGTTACAATGAGCAGTTCTTC
TRBD2,TRBV19,-,TRBJ2-5,CASSPTSGGRYQETQYF,TGTGCCAGTAGTCCCACTAGCGGGGGCCGCTACCAAGAGACCCAGTACTTC
TRBD1,TRBV25-1,-,TRBJ1-2,CASTSGQFRGYTF,TGTGCCAGCACATCGGGACAGTTTCGCGGCTACACCTTC
-,TRBV9,-,TRBJ2-3,CASSVLDLDTQYF,TGTGCCAGCAGCGTACTGGACTTAGATACGCAGTATTTT
TRBD2,TRBV20-1,-,TRBJ2-1,CSASMASGGPEQFF,TGCAGTGCTAGTATGGCTAGCGGGGGCCCTGAGCAGTTCTTC
TRBD2,TRBV9,-,TRBJ2-2,CASSVRGGQATGELFF,TGTGCCAGCAGCGTTCGGGGGGGGCAAGCCACCGGGGAGCTGTTTTTT
TRBD1,TRBV3-1/TRBV3-2,-,TRBJ2-7,CASSPTVGQGGDEQYF,TGTGCCAGCAGCCCCACCGTTGGACAGGGTGGGGACGAGCAGTACTTC
TRBD1,TRBV11-2,-,TRBJ1-5,CASSSKTGVAQPQHF,TGTGCCAGCAGCTCCAAAACAGGGGTGGCTCAGCCCCAGCATTTT
-,TRBV19,-,TRBJ1-2,CASSATGGDVDGYTF,TGTGCCAGTAGTGCCACCGGGGGAGATGTAGATGGCTACACCTTC
TRBD1,TRBV18,-,TRBJ2-5,CASSPTDRVARETQYF,TGTGCCAGCTCACCAACGGACAGGGTAGCTAGAGAGACCCAGTACTTC
TRBD2,TRBV14,-,TRBJ2-5,CASSQAGGETQYF,TGTGCCAGCAGCCAAGCGGGAGGAGAGACCCAGTACTTC
-,TRBV27,-,TRBJ1-2,CASAWDGTFYGYTF,TGTGCCAGCGCTTGGGACGGAACCTTCTATGGCTACACCTTC
-,TRBV6-6,-,TRBJ2-4,CASSYGKGNIQYF,TGTGCCAGCAGTTACGGGAAGGGGAACATTCAGTACTTC
-,TRBV24-1,-,TRBJ1-5,CATSSYSNQPQHF,TGTGCCACCAGTTCTTATAGCAATCAGCCCCAGCATTTT
-,TRBV3-1/TRBV3-2,-,TRBJ1-2,CASSQERYGYTF,TGTGCCAGCAGCCAAGAGAGGTATGGCTACACCTTC
TRBD1,TRBV11-3,-,TRBJ1-2,CASRFITGGDYGYTF,TGTGCCAGCAGATTTATAACAGGGGGCGACTATGGCTACACCTTC
-,TRBV10-2,-,TRBJ2-5,CASKSQETQYF,TGCGCCAGCAAGAGCCAAGAGACCCAGTACTTC
-,TRBV7-6,-,TRBJ1-2,CASSFARSEGYTF,TGTGCCAGCAGCTTCGCCCGGAGTGAAGGCTACACCTTC
-,TRBV3-1/TRBV3-2,-,TRBJ2-7,CASSNGRGGHYEQYF,TGTGCCAGCAGCAACGGCAGGGGGGGACACTACGAGCAGTACTTC
TRBD1,TRBV5-1,-,TRBJ1-2,CASSLGQGVYGYTF,TGCGCCAGCAGCTTGGGGCAGGGGGTCTATGGCTACACCTTC
-,TRBV28,few,TRBJ2-1,CASSLSARRAYNEQFF,TGTGCCAGCAGTTTATCGGCCCGGCGGGCCTACAATGAGCAGTTCTTC
TRBD2,TRBV10-3,-,TRBJ2-3,CAITPGGALDTQYF,TGTGCCATCACCCCCGGGGGGGCACTGGATACGCAGTATTTT
TRBD2,TRBV7-9,-,TRBJ2-1,CASSSPGLAGYNEQFF,TGTGCCAGCAGCTCTCCGGGACTAGCGGGGTACAATGAGCAGTTCTTC
-,TRBV5-6,-,TRBJ2-5,CASSSIDGTQETQYF,TGTGCCAGCAGCTCCATAGACGGAACCCAAGAGACCCAGTACTTC
TRBD2,TRBV30,-,TRBJ2-1,CALSGGPYNEQFF,TGTGCCTTAAGCGGGGGTCCTTACAATGAGCAGTTCTTC
-,TRBV5-1,-,TRBJ1-1,CASSFGQTRNTEAFF,TGCGCCAGCAGCTTTGGACAGACAAGGAACACTGAAGCTTTCTTT
-,TRBV5-1,-,TRBJ2-1,CASKVWQGPYNEQFF,TGCGCCAGCAAGGTTTGGCAGGGCCCCTACAATGAGCAGTTCTTC
-,TRBV9,-,TRBJ2-7,CASSVAGETFYEQYF,TGTGCCAGCAGCGTAGCTGGGGAAACTTTCTACGAGCAGTACTTC
-,TRBV27,-,TRBJ1-1,CASSLWGSETEAFF,TGTGCCAGCAGTTTATGGGGGAGCGAGACTGAAGCTTTCTTT
TRBD1,TRBV24-1,-,TRBJ2-1,CATGGTGDYNEQFF,TGTGCCACCGGGGGGACAGGGGACTACAATGAGCAGTTCTTC
-,TRBV12-2,-,TRBJ2-7,CASRHINRDDQTYEQYF,TGTGCAAGTCGCCACATCAACCGGGACGACCAAACCTACGAGCAGTACTTC
-,TRBV20-1,-,TRBJ2-2,CSARGNGELFF,TGCAGTGCTAGGGGGAACGGGGAGCTGTTTTTT
-,TRBV9,-,TRBJ1-1,CASSVGGEAFF,TGTGCCAGCAGCGTAGGGGGGGAAGCTTTCTTT
-,TRBV30,-,TRBJ2-6,CAWRGLSGANVLTF,TGTGCCTGGAGGGGTCTCAGCGGGGCCAACGTCCTGACTTTC
TRBD2,TRBV4-2,-,TRBJ2-1,CASSQDTAGGPWNEQFF,TGTGCCAGCAGCCAAGATACGGCGGGGGGCCCGTGGAATGAGCAGTTCTTC
-,TRBV5-1,-,TRBJ2-7,CASSPVPDGLIEQYF,TGCGCCAGCAGCCCTGTCCCGGACGGACTAATCGAGCAGTACTTC
-,TRBV7-9,-,TRBJ2-5,CASSLVGGLQETQYF,TGTGCCAGCAGCTTAGTAGGGGGGCTCCAAGAGACCCAGTACTTC
-,TRBV2,-,TRBJ2-1,CASSLTGRTKNEQFF,TGTGCCAGCTCTCTTACCGGGCGAACAAAAAATGAGCAGTTCTTC
TRBD1,TRBV7-2,-,TRBJ1-1,CASSLYGTGYEAFF,TGTGCCAGCAGCTTATATGGGACAGGCTATGAAGCTTTCTTT
-,TRBV28,-,TRBJ1-6,CASSPPRGLGSPLHF,TGTGCCAGCAGTCCACCCAGGGGTTTGGGTTCACCCCTCCACTTT
TRBD1,TRBV6-5,-,TRBJ2-3,CASSYGTGGNTQYF,TGTGCCAGCAGTTACGGTACAGGGGGTAATACGCAGTATTTT
-,TRBV19,-,TRBJ1-2,CASSIETLYGYTF,TGTGCCAGTAGTATAGAGACATTATATGGCTACACCTTC
-,TRBV5-1,-,TRBJ2-1,CASSLGLGRYEQFF,TGCGCCAGCAGCTTGGGTCTCGGACGGTATGAGCAGTTCTTC
-,TRBV10-1,-,TRBJ1-2,CASSEPQDDGYTF,TGCGCCAGCAGTGAGCCCCAGGATGATGGCTACACCTTC
-,TRBV6-5,-,TRBJ2-7,CASIGQSSSYEQYF,TGTGCCTCTATCGGGCAGTCGAGCTCCTACGAGCAGTACTTC
-,TRBV18,-,TRBJ1-1,CASSPDRSAEAFF,TGTGCCAGCTCACCGGACCGGAGCGCTGAAGCTTTCTTT
TRBD1,TRBV11-2,-,TRBJ1-5,CASSLGGQGSNQPQHF,TGTGCCAGCAGCTTAGGTGGACAGGGGAGCAATCAGCCCCAGCATTTT
-,TRBV5-1,-,TRBJ1-2,CASSLAVGSLYGYTF,TGCGCCAGCAGCTTGGCGGTGGGGAGCCTCTATGGCTACACCTTC
-,TRBV6-1,-,TRBJ1-5,CASSEAQRQPQHF,TGTGCCAGCAGTGAAGCCCAACGTCAGCCCCAGCATTTT
-,TRBV7-9,-,TRBJ1-3,CASRPSTGTSSGNTIYF,TGTGCCAGCAGACCCAGTACAGGGACAAGCTCTGGAAACACCATATATTTT
-,TRBV7-8,-,TRBJ2-2,CASSPQGMNTGELFF,TGTGCCAGCAGCCCGCAGGGGATGAACACCGGGGAGCTGTTTTTT
TRBD1,TRBV3-1/TRBV3-2,-,TRBJ1-3,CASSFDRVSAGNTIYF,TGTGCCAGCAGCTTCGACAGGGTATCCGCTGGAAACACCATATATTTT
TRBD1,TRBV3-1/TRBV3-2,-,TRBJ1-1,CASSRGQVEAFF,TGTGCCAGCAGCAGAGGACAGGTTGAAGCTTTCTTT
-,TRBV15,-,TRBJ1-5,CATSGGRADQPQHF,TGTGCCACCAGCGGGGGCAGGGCGGATCAGCCCCAGCATTTT
-,TRBV5-1,once,TRBJ1-1,CASSPLVAGPPTEAFF,TGCGCCAGCAGCCCCCTGGTAGCAGGGCCCCCCACTGAAGCTTTCTTT
TRBD2,TRBV7-3,once,TRBJ2-2,CASSLYPRGLAGEDGELFF,TGTGCCAGCAGCTTATACCCCCGGGGGCTAGCGGGGGAGGACGGGGAGCTGTTTTTT
-,TRBV6-5,-,TRBJ1-1,CASSYEGTEAFF,TGTGCCAGCAGTTACGAGGGAACTGAAGCTTTCTTT
-,TRBV6-5,-,TRBJ2-1,CASSYSQGGIYNEQFF,TGTGCCAGCAGTTACTCACAGGGAGGGATTTACAATGAGCAGTTCTTC
-,TRBV5-6,-,TRBJ2-1,CASSSRGSGYNEQFF,TGTGCCAGCAGCTCGAGGGGCAGCGGTTACAATGAGCAGTTCTTC
TRBD1,TRBV7-2,-,TRBJ1-2,CASSVSGGVSYGYTF,TGTGCCAGCAGCGTTTCAGGGGGCGTCTCCTATGGCTACACCTTC